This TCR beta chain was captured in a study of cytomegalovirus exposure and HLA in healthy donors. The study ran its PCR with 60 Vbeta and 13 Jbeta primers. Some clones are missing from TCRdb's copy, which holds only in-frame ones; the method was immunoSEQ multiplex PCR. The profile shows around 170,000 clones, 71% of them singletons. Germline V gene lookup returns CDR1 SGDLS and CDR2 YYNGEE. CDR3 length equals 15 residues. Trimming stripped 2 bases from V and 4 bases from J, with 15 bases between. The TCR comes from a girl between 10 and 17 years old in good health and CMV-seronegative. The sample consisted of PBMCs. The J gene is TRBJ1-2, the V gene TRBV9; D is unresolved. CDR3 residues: CASSVSEVMGYGYTF. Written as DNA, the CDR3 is TGTGCCAGCAGCGTGAGTGAGGTAATGGGCTATGGCTACACCTTC.